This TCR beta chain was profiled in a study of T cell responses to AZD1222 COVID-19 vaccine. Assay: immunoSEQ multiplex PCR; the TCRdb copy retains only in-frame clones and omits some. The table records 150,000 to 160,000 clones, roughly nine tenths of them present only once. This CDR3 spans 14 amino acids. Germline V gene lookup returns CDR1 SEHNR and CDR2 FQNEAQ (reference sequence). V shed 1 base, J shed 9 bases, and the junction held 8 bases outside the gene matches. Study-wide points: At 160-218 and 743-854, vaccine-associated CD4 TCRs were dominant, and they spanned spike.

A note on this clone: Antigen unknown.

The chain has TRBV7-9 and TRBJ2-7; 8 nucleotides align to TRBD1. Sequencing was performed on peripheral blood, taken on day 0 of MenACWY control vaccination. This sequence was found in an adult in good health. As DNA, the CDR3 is TGTGCCAGCAGCTTAGGGGAGACAGGGGCCGGGCAGTACTTC. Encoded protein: CASSLGETGAGQYF.